The rows below give T cell receptor beta chains drawn from one sample of a study of PD-1 blockade in classical Hodgkin lymphoma. Sequenced by immunoSEQ multiplex PCR; TCRdb stores in-frame clones only, minus some. The profile shows 25,000 to 30,000 clones, approximately 80% of them singletons. Sequencing was performed on CD4+ T cells from blood, taken before the fourth cycle of nivolumab. Receptors originate from a human donor with classical Hodgkin lymphoma. Each CDR3 is given without its conserved first and last residue.

TRBV11-1,TRBJ1-1,ASKADRGDTEAF
TRBV30,TRBJ1-5,AWSVDRGNQPQH
TRBV2,TRBJ2-7,ASSVESYEQY
TRBV10-1,TRBJ2-7,ASSHRLWTGQKTYEQY
TRBV5-1,TRBJ2-3,ASSLGTSGSGTDTQY
TRBV29-1,TRBJ2-3,SVGREADTQY
TRBV6-5,TRBJ1-1,ASSYSSVPNTEAF
TRBV6-5,TRBJ1-1,ASSYSMNAEAF
TRBV10-3,TRBJ1-4,AISESTRATNEKLF
TRBV18,TRBJ1-1,ASSNLGNTEAF
TRBV4-1,TRBJ2-3,ASSSTSGTGLDTQY
TRBV7-3,TRBJ2-1,ASSPTREYNEQF
TRBV7-9,TRBJ1-2,ASSRTLYGYT
TRBV6-5,TRBJ1-2,ASSYLGTYGYT
TRBV2,TRBJ1-2,ASSEPGRGYT
TRBV30,TRBJ2-7,AWDRGRAYEQY
TRBV7-3,TRBJ2-3,ASSLFSTDTQY
TRBV19,TRBJ2-1,ASSPLRGAMF
TRBV28,TRBJ2-7,ASSAALGTGSYEQY
TRBV2,TRBJ1-5,ASSVTVNQPQH
TRBV10-3,TRBJ2-2,AIRAMYTGELF
TRBV28,TRBJ2-7,ASSPRREQY
TRBV25-1,TRBJ1-2,ASSESNGYT
TRBV7-2,TRBJ2-1,ASSLAGGNEQF
TRBV19,TRBJ2-5,ASSTRLAGNQETQY
TRBV2,TRBJ1-1,ASSEIRGSTEAF
TRBV15,TRBJ2-7,ATSRDGGATYEQY
TRBV5-6,TRBJ1-5,ASSLVGTRAQH
TRBV7-2,TRBJ2-4,ASSYQGGNIQY
TRBV11-2,TRBJ2-3,ASSFRGARTDTQY
TRBV4-3,TRBJ2-3,ASSQEATDTQY
TRBV10-2,TRBJ2-3,ASRLLAGGPVDTQY
TRBV27,TRBJ2-5,ASSLVGFGRETQY
TRBV19,TRBJ1-2,ASSPPGQGVYGYT
TRBV5-6,TRBJ1-3,ASSFGFSSGNTIY
TRBV7-8,TRBJ1-4,ASSTRPRGSTNEKLF
TRBV4-1,TRBJ1-6,ASSRDRGSSYNSPLH
TRBV18,TRBJ1-1,ASSPSSTGWGNTEAF
TRBV7-9,TRBJ2-3,ASSPGTGRVRTDTQY
TRBV9,TRBJ1-2,ASSSTTQRTGDIYGYT
TRBV27,TRBJ2-1,ASSPASGRAGPGEQF
TRBV30,TRBJ1-5,AWSGGRVQH
TRBV19,TRBJ1-6,ASTRTVNSPLH
TRBV10-3,TRBJ2-1,AISESGTGRDEQF
TRBV7-9,TRBJ2-6,ASSLRGTNVLT
TRBV29-1,TRBJ2-4,SVETSWGSEAKNIQY
TRBV6-1,TRBJ1-4,ASSEEPGTNEKLF
TRBV7-9,TRBJ2-5,ASSLAGRPGGTQY
TRBV5-1,TRBJ2-3,ASSLRSGGEARTDTQY
TRBV7-3,TRBJ2-7,ASSLVPAAVGEQY
TRBV9,TRBJ2-3,ASSVRGSDYSTDTQY
TRBV6-5,TRBJ2-7,ASSYSRQGGSYEQY
TRBV2,TRBJ1-1,ASSERTGGVEAF
TRBV30,TRBJ1-1,AWSVGGEAF
TRBV5-1,TRBJ2-2,ASSLRTGGTGELF
TRBV27,TRBJ2-7,ASRGTGRSYEQY